What follows are 19 T cell receptor beta chains derived from one specimen sequenced in a study of blood T cell repertoires in COVID-19 (dated by TCRdb to the early 2020s). The library was produced with the immunoSEQ multiplex PCR assay. Here the immuneACCESS table is served through TCRdb, limited to in-frame sequences with V and J called. Missing clones are a known gap in these copies; in checked studies unresolved V genes cover under half, and the rest lacks a known reason. Recorded for this sample are 190,000 or so clones; around 89% of them occurred a single time. The ten largest clones take up 6.5% to 9% of the sample. The sample comprised PBMCs or T cells enriched from blood (not recorded which). The source is a woman under 30 who had recovered from COVID-19.

This chain links TRBV5-6 with TRBJ1-6; D gene unclear. V gave up 6 bases and J gave up 0 bases, with 10 bases separating them. CDR1 is SGHDT and CDR2 is YYEEEE in the germline V gene. The CDR3 totals 15 residues. Written as DNA, the CDR3 is TGTGCCAGCATTTCGAGGAGCTCCTATAATTCACCCCTCCACTTT. Its protein product is CASISRSSYNSPLHF.

The V and J genes are TRBV19 and TRBJ1-2, with TRBD1 matching 9 bases. The CDR3 consists of 13 residues. Unmatched junction bases numbered 8, after V lost 10 bases and J lost 5 bases. Germline V gene data show CDR1 as LNHDA and CDR2 as SQIVND (reference sequence). CDR3 bases: TGTGCCACCACAGGGGGCGCAGGGTATGGCTACACCTTC. Translation: CATTGGAGYGYTF. The whole variable domain, filled in from reference TRBV19 and TRBJ1-2, reads DGGITQSPKYLFRKEGQNVTLSCEQNLNHDAMYWYRQDPGQGLRLIYYSQIVNDFQKGDIAEGYSVSREKKESFPLTVTSAQKNPTAFYLCATTGGAGYGYTFGSGTRLTVV.

A word on this clone: An end of the junction differs from the germline gene, which may be a read error. The chain carries TRBV10-2 and TRBJ1-2; the D is unclear. Germline CDR1 is WSHSY and CDR2 is SAAADI. This CDR3 comprises 12 residues. CDR3 DNA: TGCGCCAGCCAATTACAGAGGGAGTCGCCCTCCTTC. It translates to CASQLQRESPSF.

The V call is TRBV27, the J call TRBJ2-1; 8 bases are a match to TRBD2. Germline CDR1 MNHEY, CDR2 SMNVEV (reference sequence). This CDR3 contains 17 residues. J was trimmed by 3 bases and V by 3 bases; bases with no gene match: 10. The CDR3 here is CASSFGPAGAHYNEQFF. CDR3 DNA sequence: TGTGCCAGCAGTTTTGGCCCAGCGGGGGCCCACTACAATGAGCAGTTCTTC.

The rearrangement links TRBV10-3 to TRBJ2-3, with 15 bases aligning to TRBD2. CDR1 and CDR2 (germline): ENHRY, SYGVKD. V lost 8 bases to trimming and J lost 3 bases; unmatched junction nucleotides: 3. The CDR3 consists of 15 residues. CDR3 in DNA: TGTGCCATCCGGACTAGCGGGGGGGAAACAGATACGCAGTATTTT. This encodes CAIRTSGGETDTQYF.

The chain carries TRBV14 and TRBJ1-2, with a tentative D call TRBD1 (5 bases). This CDR3 comprises 13 residues. Germline CDR1 is SGHDN and CDR2 is FVKESK. Trimming removed 4 bases at V and 3 bases at J, with 9 bases between. CDR3 DNA: TGTGCCAGCAGCCCGGGGGTATACTATGGCTACACCTTC. Amino acid sequence: CASSPGVYYGYTF.

The V and J genes are TRBV6-5 and TRBJ2-6; D is unclear. The CDR3 has 14 residues. Trimming removed 6 bases at V and 0 bases at J, with 6 bases between. Germline loops: CDR1 MNHEY, CDR2 SVGAGI. In nucleotides, the CDR3 is TGTGCCAGCAGCGAGATCTCTGGGGCCAACGTCCTGACTTTC. Amino acid sequence: CASSEISGANVLTF.

This chain links TRBV4-1 with TRBJ2-5; TRBD1 is a possible D gene (7 bases). CDR3 length equals 15 residues. Germline CDR1 and CDR2: MGHRA and YSYEKL. Deletions cut 0 bases from V and 4 bases from J, with 12 bases between. CDR3 in DNA: TGCGCCAGCAGCCAAGACGCGCAGGGGGGAGAGACCCAGTACTTC. This gives the protein CASSQDAQGGETQYF.

This sequence joins TRBV24-1 and TRBJ1-1; a possible D gene is TRBD1 (5 bases). V gave up 2 bases and J gave up 11 bases, with 17 bases separating them. This CDR3 is built from 14 residues. Germline-derived CDR1 and CDR2 are KGHDR and SFDVKD. The CDR3 nucleotides are TGTGCCACCAGTGATTCCCTCGGCCAAGGGGCGGCTTTCTTT. Translation: CATSDSLGQGAAFF.

The chain uses TRBV18 and TRBJ2-5, with D perhaps TRBD1 (6 bases). Germline assignment: CDR1 KGHSH and CDR2 LQKENI. The CDR3 has 14 amino acids. Trimming shortened V by 3 bases and J by 3 bases, and 11 bases separated the two germline ends. CDR3 amino acids: CASSPENREETQYF. DNA of the CDR3: TGTGCCAGCTCACCTGAAAACAGGGAAGAGACCCAGTACTTC.

The chain joins TRBV6-1 to TRBJ1-2, with no clear D. Trimming removed 2 bases at V and 6 bases at J, with 10 bases between. CDR1 is MNHNS and CDR2 is SASEGT in the germline V gene. This CDR3 contains 13 residues. Here the CDR3 DNA reads TGTGCCAGCAGTGAATCAGAAAGTAATGGCTACACCTTC. This gives the protein CASSESESNGYTF.

This chain joins TRBV7-2 and TRBJ1-5, with 8 bases lining up with TRBD1. V was pared by 6 bases and J by 0 bases, with 7 bases of the junction left unmatched. The CDR3 length is 16 residues. Germline CDR1 reads SGHTA; CDR2 reads FQGNSA. The CDR3 region is CASRERTGYSNQPQHF. As DNA, the CDR3 is TGTGCCAGCAGGGAAAGGACAGGGTATAGCAATCAGCCCCAGCATTTT.

This chain links TRBV7-9 with TRBJ1-1; TRBD1 aligns across 10 bases. Unmatched junction bases numbered 4, after V lost 3 bases and J lost 6 bases. This CDR3 has 14 residues. Germline lookup yields CDR1 SEHNR and CDR2 FQNEAQ (reference sequence). CDR3: CASSLDRGIAEAFF. CDR3 nucleotides: TGTGCCAGCAGCTTGGACAGGGGGATAGCTGAAGCTTTCTTT. Based on the CDR3 plus reference TRBV7-9 and TRBJ1-1, the full variable domain is DTGVSQNPRHKITKRGQNVTFRCDPISEHNRLYWYRQTLGQGPEFLTYFQNEAQLEKSRLLSDRFSAERPKGSFSTLEIQRTEQGDSAMYLCASSLDRGIAEAFFGQGTRLTVV.

The CDR3 is CASSPRGVWSYTF. The CDR3 DNA is TGTGCCAGCAGCCCCCGGGGAGTATGGAGCTACACCTTC. The chain is built from TRBV3-1 (or the pseudogene TRBV3-2) and TRBJ1-2; D is ambiguous. Germline V gives CDR1 LGHDT, CDR2 YNNKEL (reference sequence). The CDR3 is 13 amino acids. The V end was cut by 4 bases, the J end by 9 bases, with 15 bases between.

The chain carries TRBV5-1 and TRBJ1-6; perhaps TRBD1 as D (6 bases). This CDR3 has 14 residues. Trimming took 4 bases from V and 4 from J, leaving 9 bases between them. From germline, CDR1 is SGHRS and CDR2 YFSETQ. CDR3 bases: TGCGCCAGCAGCCACGGGACATATAATTCACCCCTCCACTTT. Residues: CASSHGTYNSPLHF.

The chain recombines TRBV7-6 with TRBJ1-5; D uncertain. This CDR3 region has 13 residues. Per the germline V gene, CDR1 is SGHVS and CDR2 is FNYEAQ. The V and J ends lost 1 base and 6 bases respectively, with 7 bases between them. The CDR3 reads CASSLESSQPQHF. In DNA form, the CDR3 reads TGTGCCAGCAGCTTAGAGTCGAGTCAGCCCCAGCATTTT.

On this clone: One end of the junction is discordant with germline, which a read error may explain. The chain has TRBV11-3 and TRBJ1-1, with 8 nucleotides matching TRBD1. This CDR3 region has 14 residues. CDR1 and CDR2 from the germline V gene are SGHNT and YENEEA. CDR3 sequence reads: CASTLQGGRTEAFF. CDR3 DNA: TGTGCCAGCACCTTACAGGGGGGTCGGACTGAAGCTTTCTTT.

The V call is TRBV5-1, the J call TRBJ2-3; 7 bases line up with TRBD1. V shed 4 bases, J shed 1 base, and the junction held 6 bases outside the gene matches. Germline V gene data show CDR1 as SGHRS and CDR2 as YFSETQ. This CDR3 is 15 amino acids long. Here the CDR3 reads CASSRGGQRTDTQYF. The CDR3 DNA follows: TGCGCCAGCAGCCGAGGGGGACAGCGCACAGATACGCAGTATTTT.

The CDR3 bases are TGCGCCAGCAGCCCAGGGACAGGGGAGGGTAATGAAAAACTGTTTTTT. It is translated as CASSPGTGEGNEKLFF. The chain couples TRBV4-1 to TRBJ1-4; TRBD1 matches 10 bases. V shed 4 bases, J shed 4 bases, and the junction held 6 bases outside the gene matches. The germline V gene has CDR1 MGHRA and CDR2 YSYEKL. This CDR3 region has 16 residues.